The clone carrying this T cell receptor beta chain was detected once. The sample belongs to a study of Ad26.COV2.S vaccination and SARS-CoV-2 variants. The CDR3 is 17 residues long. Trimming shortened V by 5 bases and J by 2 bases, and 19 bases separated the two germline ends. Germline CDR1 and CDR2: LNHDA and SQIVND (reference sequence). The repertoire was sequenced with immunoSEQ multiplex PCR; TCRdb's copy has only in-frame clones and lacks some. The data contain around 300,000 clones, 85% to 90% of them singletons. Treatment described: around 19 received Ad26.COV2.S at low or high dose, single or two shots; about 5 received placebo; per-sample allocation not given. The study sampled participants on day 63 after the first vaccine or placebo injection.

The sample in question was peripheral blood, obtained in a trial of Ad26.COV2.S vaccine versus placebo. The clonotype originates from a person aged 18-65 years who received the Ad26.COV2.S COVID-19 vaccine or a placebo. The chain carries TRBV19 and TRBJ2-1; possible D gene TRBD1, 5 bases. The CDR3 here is CASSRGRQLSTYNEQFF. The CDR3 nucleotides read TGTGCCAGTAGTCGCGGCCGACAGCTATCGACCTACAATGAGCAGTTCTTC. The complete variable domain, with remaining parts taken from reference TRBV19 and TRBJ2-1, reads DGGITQSPKYLFRKEGQNVTLSCEQNLNHDAMYWYRQDPGQGLRLIYYSQIVNDFQKGDIAEGYSVSREKKESFPLTVTSAQKNPTAFYLCASSRGRQLSTYNEQFFGPGTRLTVL.